The rows below give T cell receptor beta chains drawn from one sample of a study of blood T cells in healthy people across ages. TCRdb reanalysed the 5' RACE reads using MiXCR and keeps one entry per CDR3 protein. The sample records 650,000 to 800,000 distinct CDR3 sequences, about 42% being singletons. The sample taken for sequencing was blood. Receptors were obtained from a man between 60 and 75 years old in good health. Both conserved end residues are part of each CDR3. A D gene is named only where the DNA matches it firmly. Rows give clone size only sometimes, using once, few, many, or a class for an expanded clone.

clone_size	v_call	j_call	d_call	cdr3_nt	cdr3_aa
.	TRBV18	TRBJ1-1	.	TGTGCCAGCTCACCGGCCAGGGTGGCCACTGAAGCTTTCTTT	CASSPARVATEAFF
.	TRBV20-1	TRBJ1-5	.	TGCAGTGCTCCTTTTGGGGGAATGGGACAGCCCCAGCATTTT	CSAPFGGMGQPQHF
.	TRBV7-2	TRBJ2-3	.	TGTGCCAGCAGCTTCGCAGGGGGAGGTGGAGATACGCAGTATTTT	CASSFAGGGGDTQYF
.	TRBV29-1	TRBJ1-1	.	TGCAGCGTTTCTGGACGGGTGGGGGCAAACACTGAAGCTTTCTTT	CSVSGRVGANTEAFF
.	TRBV29-1	TRBJ2-3	TRBD2	TGCAGCGCGATTCGGGACGGGGGGATTGACACGCAGTATTTT	CSAIRDGGIDTQYF
.	TRBV30	TRBJ1-2	.	TGTGCCTGGAGTGTACGGGGGTACACCTTC	CAWSVRGYTF
many	TRBV20-1	TRBJ1-1	.	TGCAGCACCTCCCCAGGAGGAGGGGTGCTCACTGAAGCTTTCTTT	CSTSPGGGVLTEAFF
.	TRBV24-1	TRBJ2-7	.	TGTGCCACCAGTCAGGGGACTGAGCAGTACTTC	CATSQGTEQYF
.	TRBV9	TRBJ2-6	.	TGTGCCAGCAGCCCGTTTCGGATGAGCTCTGGGGCCAACGTCCTGACTTTC	CASSPFRMSSGANVLTF
.	TRBV20-1	TRBJ2-4	.	TGCAGTGCTGGCCCTAGCCCCTCCCGGGGCATTCAGTACTTC	CSAGPSPSRGIQYF
.	TRBV6-5	TRBJ2-1	.	TGTGCCAGCAGTTGCGGCTGGGACCACTACAATGAGCAGTTCTTC	CASSCGWDHYNEQFF
.	TRBV3-1	TRBJ2-4	.	TGTGCCAGCAGCCGGGAGGATGGAGCTAGGACGGAAAACATTCAGTACTTC	CASSREDGARTENIQYF
.	TRBV7-9	TRBJ2-5	TRBD1	TGTGCCAGCAGCTCCAGGGGGCCTGGGGGAGAGACCCAGTACTTC	CASSSRGPGGETQYF
few	TRBV14	TRBJ1-2	TRBD1	TGTGCCAGCAGCCAAGTAGGTCAGGGGGCCTATGGCTACACCTTC	CASSQVGQGAYGYTF
.	TRBV12-3/TRBV12-4	TRBJ2-2	.	TGTGCCAGCAGTCCCCGCGACGGGGGCACCGGGGAGCTGTTTTTT	CASSPRDGGTGELFF
few	TRBV3-1	TRBJ1-5	.	TGTGCCAGCAGCCTGGCGGGCCCCAGTCAGCCCCAGCATTTT	CASSLAGPSQPQHF
few	TRBV2	TRBJ2-3	TRBD2	TGTGCCAGCAGTGCGGGGAGGGGTTCTACCACAGATACGCAGTATTTT	CASSAGRGSTTDTQYF
few	TRBV20-1	TRBJ1-6	.	TGCAGTGCTAGGAGCACGGGGGGCGGTTATAATTCACCCCTCCACTTT	CSARSTGGGYNSPLHF
few	TRBV7-2	TRBJ2-1	TRBD2	TGTGCCAGCAGCCGAACTAGCGGGGGGACCAAGAGCTCCTACAATGAGCAGTTCTTC	CASSRTSGGTKSSYNEQFF
.	TRBV20-1	TRBJ1-2	.	TGCAGTGCCAGAGGTGGAGGAAACTATGGCTACACCTTC	CSARGGGNYGYTF
.	TRBV6-1	TRBJ2-5	.	TGTGCCGGGAAGTCTGTTAGGGGCAACCAAGAGACCCAGTACTTC	CAGKSVRGNQETQYF
few	TRBV6-6	TRBJ2-1	.	TGTGCCAGCAGTTACGGGGCTAGCTCATACAATGAGCAGTTCTTC	CASSYGASSYNEQFF
few	TRBV6-2/TRBV6-3	TRBJ2-5	TRBD2	TGTGCCAGCAGTCCAAGGGGAACCGGGACTAGGGTGGAGACCCAGTACTTC	CASSPRGTGTRVETQYF
.	TRBV25-1	TRBJ1-1	TRBD1	TGTGCCAGCAGTGCCCCAATGACAGGGGAGATGGGAGCTTTCTTT	CASSAPMTGEMGAFF